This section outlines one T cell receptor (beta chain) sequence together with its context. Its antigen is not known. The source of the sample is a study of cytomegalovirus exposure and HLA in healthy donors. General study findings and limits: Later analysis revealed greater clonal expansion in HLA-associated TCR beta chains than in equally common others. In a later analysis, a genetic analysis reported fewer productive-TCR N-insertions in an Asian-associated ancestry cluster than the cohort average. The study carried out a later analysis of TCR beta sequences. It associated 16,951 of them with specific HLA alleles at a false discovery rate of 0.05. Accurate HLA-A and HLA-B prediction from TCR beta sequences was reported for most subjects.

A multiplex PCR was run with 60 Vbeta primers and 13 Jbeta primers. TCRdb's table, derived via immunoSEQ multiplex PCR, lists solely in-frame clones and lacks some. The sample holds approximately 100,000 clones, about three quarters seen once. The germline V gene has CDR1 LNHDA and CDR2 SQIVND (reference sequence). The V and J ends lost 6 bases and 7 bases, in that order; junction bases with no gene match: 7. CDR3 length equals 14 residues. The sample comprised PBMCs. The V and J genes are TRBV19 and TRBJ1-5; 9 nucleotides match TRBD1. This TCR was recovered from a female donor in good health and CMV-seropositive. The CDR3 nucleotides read TGTGCCAGTAGCCTACAGGGGGCGAGCCAGCCCCAGCATTTT. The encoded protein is CASSLQGASQPQHF.